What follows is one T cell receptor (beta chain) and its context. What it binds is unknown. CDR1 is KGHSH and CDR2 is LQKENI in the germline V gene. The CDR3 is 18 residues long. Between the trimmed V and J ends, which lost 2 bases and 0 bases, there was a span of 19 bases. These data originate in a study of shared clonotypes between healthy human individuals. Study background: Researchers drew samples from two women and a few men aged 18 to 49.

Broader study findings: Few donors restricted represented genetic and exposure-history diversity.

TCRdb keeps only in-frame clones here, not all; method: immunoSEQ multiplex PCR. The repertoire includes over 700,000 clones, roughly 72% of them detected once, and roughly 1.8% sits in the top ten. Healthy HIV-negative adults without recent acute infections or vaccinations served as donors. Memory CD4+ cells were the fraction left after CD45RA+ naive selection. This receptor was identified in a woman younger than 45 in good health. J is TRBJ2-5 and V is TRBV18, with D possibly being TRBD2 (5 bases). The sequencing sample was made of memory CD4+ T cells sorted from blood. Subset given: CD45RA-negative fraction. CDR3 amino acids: CASSPLARDNEYQETQYF. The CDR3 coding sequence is TGTGCCAGCTCACCATTGGCCCGGGATAATGAGTACCAAGAGACCCAGTACTTC.